This T cell receptor (beta chain) is from a study of early T cells in non-severe SARS-CoV-2 infection. Study-level background: The authors sequenced bulk RNA from unsorted whole blood, leaving chains unpaired. The study's findings and limits: Comparison of clonotypes with VDJdb favored anti-spike CD8 responses while missing private and CD4 specificities.

Attached unique molecular identifiers marked individual cDNA molecules. Each CDR3 protein gets one entry after TCRdb re-called the 5' RACE reads with MiXCR. The table shows about 83,000 distinct CDR3 sequences, with 9% to 15% occurring only once. Germline loops: CDR1 SQVTM, CDR2 ANQGSEA. The V end lost 3 bases, the J end lost 1 base, and 3 bases lay between the germline ends. CDR3 length equals 12 residues. This clonotype was observed a handful of times. Its antigen is as yet unknown. This clonotype was sampled from an adult who was a healthcare worker with PCR-confirmed SARS-CoV-2 infection or an uninfected control (not recorded which). The V gene is TRBV29-1, the J gene TRBJ2-2; D gene ambiguous. What was sequenced was whole blood. CDR3 in amino acids: CSVDLNTGELFF. In nucleotides, the CDR3 is TGCAGCGTTGACTTGAACACCGGGGAGCTGTTTTTT.